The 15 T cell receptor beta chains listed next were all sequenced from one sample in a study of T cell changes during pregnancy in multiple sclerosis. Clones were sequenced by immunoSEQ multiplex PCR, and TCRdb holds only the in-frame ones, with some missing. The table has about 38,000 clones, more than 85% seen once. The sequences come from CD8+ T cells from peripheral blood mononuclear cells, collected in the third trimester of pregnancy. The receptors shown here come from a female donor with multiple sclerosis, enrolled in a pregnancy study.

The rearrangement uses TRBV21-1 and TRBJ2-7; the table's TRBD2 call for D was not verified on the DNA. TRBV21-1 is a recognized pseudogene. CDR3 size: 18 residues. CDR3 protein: CASSKALVGGRRDDEQYF. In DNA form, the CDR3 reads TGTGCCAGCAGCAAAGCGCTAGTTGGCGGGAGGCGAGACGACGAGCAGTACTTC.

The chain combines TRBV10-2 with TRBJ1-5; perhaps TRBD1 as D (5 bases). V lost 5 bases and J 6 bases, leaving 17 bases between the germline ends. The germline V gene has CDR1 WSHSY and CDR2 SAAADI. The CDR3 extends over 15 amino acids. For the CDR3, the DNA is TGCGCCAGCAGTCGCAGGGAAGTGCCCTCTCAGCCCCAGCATTTT. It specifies CASSRREVPSQPQHF.

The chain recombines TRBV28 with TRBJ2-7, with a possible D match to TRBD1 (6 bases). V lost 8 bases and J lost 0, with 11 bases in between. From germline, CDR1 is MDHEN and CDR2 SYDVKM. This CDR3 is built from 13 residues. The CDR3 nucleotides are TGTGCCAGCGAGGGGGTTCTCTCCTACGAGCAGTACTTC. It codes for CASEGVLSYEQYF.

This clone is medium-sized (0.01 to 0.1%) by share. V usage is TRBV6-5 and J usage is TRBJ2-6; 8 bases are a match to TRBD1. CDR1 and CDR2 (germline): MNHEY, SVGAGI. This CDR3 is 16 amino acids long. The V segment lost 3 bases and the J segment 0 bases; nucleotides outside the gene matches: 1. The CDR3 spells CASSYDRGSGANVLTF. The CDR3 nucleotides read TGTGCCAGCAGTTATGACAGGGGCTCTGGGGCCAACGTCCTGACTTTC.

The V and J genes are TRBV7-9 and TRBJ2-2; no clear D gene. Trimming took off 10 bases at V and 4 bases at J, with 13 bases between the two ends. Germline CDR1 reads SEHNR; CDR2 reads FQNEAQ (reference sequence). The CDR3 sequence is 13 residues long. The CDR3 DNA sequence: TGTGCCACCCCCAAGCATCTCACCGGGGAGCTGTTTTTT. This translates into CATPKHLTGELFF.

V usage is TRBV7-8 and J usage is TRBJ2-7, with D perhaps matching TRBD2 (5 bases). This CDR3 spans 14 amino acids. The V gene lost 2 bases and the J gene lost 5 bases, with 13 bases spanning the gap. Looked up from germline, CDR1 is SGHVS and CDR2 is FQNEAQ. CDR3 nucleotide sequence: TGTGCCAGCAGCTTATGGGCGAACGGGAACGAGCAGTACTTC. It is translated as CASSLWANGNEQYF.

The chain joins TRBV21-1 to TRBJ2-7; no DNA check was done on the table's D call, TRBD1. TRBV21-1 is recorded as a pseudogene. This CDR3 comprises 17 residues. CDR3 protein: CASSKAQHSSLIVGQYF. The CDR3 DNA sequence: TGTGCCAGCAGCAAAGCGCAGCACAGCTCTCTTATAGTTGGGCAGTACTTC.

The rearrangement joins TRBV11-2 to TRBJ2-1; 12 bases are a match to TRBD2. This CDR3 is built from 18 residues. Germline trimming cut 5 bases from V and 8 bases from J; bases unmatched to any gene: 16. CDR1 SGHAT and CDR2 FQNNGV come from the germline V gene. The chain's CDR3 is CASSPGLAGMPGWDEQFF. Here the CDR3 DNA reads TGTGCCAGCAGCCCGGGACTAGCGGGTATGCCGGGGTGGGATGAGCAGTTCTTC.

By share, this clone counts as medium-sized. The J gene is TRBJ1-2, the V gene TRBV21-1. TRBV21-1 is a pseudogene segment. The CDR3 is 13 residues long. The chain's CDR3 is CASSNEGLDGYTF. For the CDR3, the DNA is TGTGCCAGCAGCAACGAGGGATTGGATGGCTACACCTTC.

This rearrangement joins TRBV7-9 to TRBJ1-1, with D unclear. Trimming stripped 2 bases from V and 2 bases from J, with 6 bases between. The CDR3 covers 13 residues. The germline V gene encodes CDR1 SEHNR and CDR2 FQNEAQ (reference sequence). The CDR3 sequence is CASSLYSNTEAFF. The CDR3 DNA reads TGTGCCAGCAGCTTATACAGCAACACTGAAGCTTTCTTT.

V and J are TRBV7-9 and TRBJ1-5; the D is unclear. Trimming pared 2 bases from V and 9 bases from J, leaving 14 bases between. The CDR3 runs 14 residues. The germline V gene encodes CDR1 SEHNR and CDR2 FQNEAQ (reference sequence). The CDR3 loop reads CASSLNGEVRPQHF. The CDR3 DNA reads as TGTGCCAGCAGCTTAAACGGAGAAGTCCGGCCCCAGCATTTT.

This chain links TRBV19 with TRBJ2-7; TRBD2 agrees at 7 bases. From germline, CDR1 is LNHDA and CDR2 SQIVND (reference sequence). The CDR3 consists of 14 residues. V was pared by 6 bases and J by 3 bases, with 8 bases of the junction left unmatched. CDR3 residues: CASSQTGTNYEQYF. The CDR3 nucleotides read TGTGCCAGTAGCCAAACCGGGACTAACTACGAGCAGTACTTC.

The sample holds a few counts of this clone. The CDR3 loop reads CASSETSGGTDTQYF. The CDR3 DNA reads TGTGCCAGCAGTGAGACTAGCGGGGGAACAGATACGCAGTATTTT. The chain carries TRBV6-4 and TRBJ2-3; TRBD2 matches 12 bases. The V segment lost 3 bases and the J segment 3 bases; nucleotides outside the gene matches: 1. CDR3 length equals 15 residues. CDR1 is MRHNA, CDR2 SNTAGT, per germline.

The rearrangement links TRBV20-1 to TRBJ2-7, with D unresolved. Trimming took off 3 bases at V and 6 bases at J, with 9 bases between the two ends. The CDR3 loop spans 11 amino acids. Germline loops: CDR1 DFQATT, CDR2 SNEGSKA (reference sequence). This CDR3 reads CSASVNSEQYF. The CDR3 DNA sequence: TGCAGTGCTAGCGTGAACAGCGAGCAGTACTTC.

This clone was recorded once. CDR3 region: CASSLTSGYEQYF. The CDR3, as DNA: TGTGCCAGCAGTTTAACTAGCGGCTACGAGCAGTACTTC. The chain has TRBV28 and TRBJ2-7; 8 bases map to TRBD2. The CDR3 sequence is 13 residues long. The V gene end was trimmed by 2 bases and the J gene end by 3 bases; junction bases not matched to a gene: 0. Germline V gene lookup returns CDR1 MDHEN and CDR2 SYDVKM.